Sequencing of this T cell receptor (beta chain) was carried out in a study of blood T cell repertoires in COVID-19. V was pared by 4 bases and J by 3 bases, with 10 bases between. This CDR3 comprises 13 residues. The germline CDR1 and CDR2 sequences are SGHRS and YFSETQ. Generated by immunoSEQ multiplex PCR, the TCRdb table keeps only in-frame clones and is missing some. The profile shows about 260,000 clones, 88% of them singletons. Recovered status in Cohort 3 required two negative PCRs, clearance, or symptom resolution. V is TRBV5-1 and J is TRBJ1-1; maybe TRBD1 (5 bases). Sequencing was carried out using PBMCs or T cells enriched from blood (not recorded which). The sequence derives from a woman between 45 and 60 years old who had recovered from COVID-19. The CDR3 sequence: CASSPRGDTEAFF. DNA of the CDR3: TGCGCCAGCAGCCCTCGGGGGGACACTGAAGCTTTCTTT. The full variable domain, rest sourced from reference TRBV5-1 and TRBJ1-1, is KAGVTQTPRYLIKTRGQQVTLSCSPISGHRSVSWYQQTPGQGLQFLFEYFSETQRNKGNFPGRFSGRQFSNSRSEMNVSTLELGDSALYLCASSPRGDTEAFFGQGTRLTVV.